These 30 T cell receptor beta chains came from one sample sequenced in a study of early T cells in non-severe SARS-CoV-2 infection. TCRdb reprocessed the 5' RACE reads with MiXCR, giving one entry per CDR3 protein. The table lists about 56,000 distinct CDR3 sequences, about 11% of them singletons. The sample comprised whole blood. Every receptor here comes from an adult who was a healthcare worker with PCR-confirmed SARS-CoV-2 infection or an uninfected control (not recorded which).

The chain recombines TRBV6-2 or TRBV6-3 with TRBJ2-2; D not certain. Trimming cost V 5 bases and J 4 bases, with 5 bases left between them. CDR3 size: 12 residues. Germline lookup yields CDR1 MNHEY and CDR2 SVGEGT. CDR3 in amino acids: CASSTRTGELFF. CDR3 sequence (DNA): TGTGCCAGCAGTACGCGCACCGGGGAGCTGTTTTTT.

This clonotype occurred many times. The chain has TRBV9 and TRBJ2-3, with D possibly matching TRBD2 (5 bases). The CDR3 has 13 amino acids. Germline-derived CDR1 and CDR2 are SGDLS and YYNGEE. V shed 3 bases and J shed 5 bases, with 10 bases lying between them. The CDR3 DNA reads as TGTGCCAGCAGCGCGACTACTAGAGATACGCAGTATTTT. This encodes CASSATTRDTQYF.

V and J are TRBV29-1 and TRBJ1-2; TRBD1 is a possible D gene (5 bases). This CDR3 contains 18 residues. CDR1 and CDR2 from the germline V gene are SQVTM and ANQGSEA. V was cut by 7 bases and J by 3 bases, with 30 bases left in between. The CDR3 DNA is TGCAGCGCTGGCGGGCGGACCCTCCCCCGGGGGACGGACTATGGCTACACCTTC. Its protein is CSAGGRTLPRGTDYGYTF.

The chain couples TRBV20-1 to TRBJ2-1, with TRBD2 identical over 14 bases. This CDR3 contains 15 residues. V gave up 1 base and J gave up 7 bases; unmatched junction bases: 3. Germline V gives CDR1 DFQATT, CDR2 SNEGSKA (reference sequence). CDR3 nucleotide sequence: TGCAGTGCTAGAGTCGGGACTAGCGGGAGAAATGAGCAGTTCTTC. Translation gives CSARVGTSGRNEQFF.

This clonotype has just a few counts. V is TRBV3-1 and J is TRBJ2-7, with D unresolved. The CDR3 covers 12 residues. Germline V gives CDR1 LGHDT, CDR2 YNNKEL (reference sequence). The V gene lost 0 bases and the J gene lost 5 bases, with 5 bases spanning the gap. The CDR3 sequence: CASSQEFHEQYF. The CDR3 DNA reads TGTGCCAGCAGCCAAGAGTTCCACGAGCAGTACTTC.

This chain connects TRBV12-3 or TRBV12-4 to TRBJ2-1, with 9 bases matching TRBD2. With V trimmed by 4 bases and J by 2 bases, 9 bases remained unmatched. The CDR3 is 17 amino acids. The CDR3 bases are TGTGCCAGCAGTTCGGCCTATCTAGCGGGAACCTACAATGAGCAGTTCTTC. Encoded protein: CASSSAYLAGTYNEQFF.

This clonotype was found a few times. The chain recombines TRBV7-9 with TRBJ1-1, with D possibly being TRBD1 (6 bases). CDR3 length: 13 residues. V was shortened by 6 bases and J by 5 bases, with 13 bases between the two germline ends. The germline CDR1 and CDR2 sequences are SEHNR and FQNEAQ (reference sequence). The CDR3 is CASRYRERTEAFF. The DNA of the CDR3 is TGTGCCAGCAGATACAGGGAGCGGACTGAAGCTTTCTTT.

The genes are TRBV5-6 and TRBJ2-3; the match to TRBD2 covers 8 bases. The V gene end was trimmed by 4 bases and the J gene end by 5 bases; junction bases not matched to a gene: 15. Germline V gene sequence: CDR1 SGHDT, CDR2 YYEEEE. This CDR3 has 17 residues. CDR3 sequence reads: CASSKRKRELKKDTQYF. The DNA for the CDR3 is TGTGCCAGCAGCAAACGCAAGCGGGAGTTGAAAAAAGATACGCAGTATTTT.

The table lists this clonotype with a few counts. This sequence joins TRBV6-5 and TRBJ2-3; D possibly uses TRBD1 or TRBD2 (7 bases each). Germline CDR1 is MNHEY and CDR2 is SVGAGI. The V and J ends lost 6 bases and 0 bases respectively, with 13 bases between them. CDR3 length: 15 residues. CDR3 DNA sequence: TGTGCCAGCAGACGACAGGGAGGGAGCACAGATACGCAGTATTTT. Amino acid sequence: CASRRQGGSTDTQYF.

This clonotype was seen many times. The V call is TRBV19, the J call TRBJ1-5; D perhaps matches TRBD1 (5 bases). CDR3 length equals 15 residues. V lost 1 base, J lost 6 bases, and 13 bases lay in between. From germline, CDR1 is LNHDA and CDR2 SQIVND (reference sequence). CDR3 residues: CASSIVMGGAQPQHF. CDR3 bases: TGTGCCAGTAGTATAGTTATGGGAGGGGCTCAGCCCCAGCATTTT.

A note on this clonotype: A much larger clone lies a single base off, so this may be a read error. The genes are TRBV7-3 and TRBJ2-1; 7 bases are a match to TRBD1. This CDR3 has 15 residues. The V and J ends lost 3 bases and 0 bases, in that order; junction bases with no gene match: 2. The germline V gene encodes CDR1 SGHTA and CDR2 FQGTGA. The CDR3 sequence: CASSFGDSSYNEQFF. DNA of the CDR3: TGTGCCAGCAGCTTTGGGGACAGCTCCTACAATGAGCAGTTCTTC.

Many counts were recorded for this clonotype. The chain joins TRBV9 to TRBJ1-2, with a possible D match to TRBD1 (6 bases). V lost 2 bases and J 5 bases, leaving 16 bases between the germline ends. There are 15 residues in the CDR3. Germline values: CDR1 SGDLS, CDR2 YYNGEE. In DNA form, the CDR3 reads TGTGCCAGCAGCGTGGCAGGGGCAGGAGGGTATGGCTACACCTTC. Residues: CASSVAGAGGYGYTF. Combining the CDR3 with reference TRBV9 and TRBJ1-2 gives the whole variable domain DSGVTQTPKHLITATGQRVTLRCSPRSGDLSVYWYQQSLDQGLQFLIQYYNGEERAKGNILERFSAQQFPDLHSELNLSSLELGDSALYFCASSVAGAGGYGYTFGSGTRLTVV.

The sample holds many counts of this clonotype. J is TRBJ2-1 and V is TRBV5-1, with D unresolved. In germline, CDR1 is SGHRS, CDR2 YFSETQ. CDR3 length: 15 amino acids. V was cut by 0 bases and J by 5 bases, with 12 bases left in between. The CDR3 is CASSLGQVSNNEQFF. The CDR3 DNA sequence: TGCGCCAGCAGCTTGGGGCAGGTCTCGAACAATGAGCAGTTCTTC.

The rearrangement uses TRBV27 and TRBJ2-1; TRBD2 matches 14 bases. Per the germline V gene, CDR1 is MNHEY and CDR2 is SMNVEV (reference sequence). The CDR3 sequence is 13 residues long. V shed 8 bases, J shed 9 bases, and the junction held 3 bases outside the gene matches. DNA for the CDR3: TGTGCCAGCCGGACTAGCGGGAGGTCTGAGCAGTTCTTC. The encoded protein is CASRTSGRSEQFF.

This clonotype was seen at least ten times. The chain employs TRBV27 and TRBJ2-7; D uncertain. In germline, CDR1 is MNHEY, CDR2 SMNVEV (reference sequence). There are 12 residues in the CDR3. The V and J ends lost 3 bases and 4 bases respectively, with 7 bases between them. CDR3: CASSFNGYEQYF. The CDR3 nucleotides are TGTGCCAGCAGTTTTAACGGTTACGAGCAGTACTTC.

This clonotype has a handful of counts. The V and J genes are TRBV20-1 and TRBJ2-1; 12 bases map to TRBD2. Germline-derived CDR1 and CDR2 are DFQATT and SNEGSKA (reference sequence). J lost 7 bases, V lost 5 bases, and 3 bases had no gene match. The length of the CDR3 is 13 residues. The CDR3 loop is CSAGLAGRNEQFF. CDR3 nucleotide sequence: TGCAGTGCTGGACTAGCGGGAAGGAATGAGCAGTTCTTC.

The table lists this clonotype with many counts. The CDR3 region has the DNA TGTGCCAGCAGCGCGTACGCGGGACAGGATGAAGCTTTCTTT. The encoded protein is CASSAYAGQDEAFF. V gene TRBV6-1 combines with J gene TRBJ1-1; 8 nucleotides match TRBD1. Germline-derived CDR1 and CDR2 are MNHNS and SASEGT. Trimming took 6 bases from V and 7 from J; bases not matched to a gene: 10. The CDR3 sequence is 14 residues long.

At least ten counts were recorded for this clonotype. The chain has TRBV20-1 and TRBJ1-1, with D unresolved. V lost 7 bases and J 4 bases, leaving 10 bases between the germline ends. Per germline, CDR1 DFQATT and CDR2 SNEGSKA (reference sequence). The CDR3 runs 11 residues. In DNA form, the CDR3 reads TGCAGTGGAGGTTTCGGCACTGAAGCTTTCTTT. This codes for CSGGFGTEAFF.

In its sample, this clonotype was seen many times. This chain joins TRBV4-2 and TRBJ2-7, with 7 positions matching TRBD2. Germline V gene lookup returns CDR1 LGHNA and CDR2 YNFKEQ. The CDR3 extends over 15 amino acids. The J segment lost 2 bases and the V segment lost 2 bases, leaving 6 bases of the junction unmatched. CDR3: CASSQNRDYPYEQYF. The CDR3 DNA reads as TGTGCCAGCAGCCAAAACCGGGACTACCCCTACGAGCAGTACTTC.

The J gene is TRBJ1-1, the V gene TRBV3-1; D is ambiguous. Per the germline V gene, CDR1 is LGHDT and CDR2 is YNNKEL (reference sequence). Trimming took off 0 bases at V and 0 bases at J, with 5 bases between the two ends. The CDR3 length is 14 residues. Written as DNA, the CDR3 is TGTGCCAGCAGCCAAGATCCGCTGAACACTGAAGCTTTCTTT. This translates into CASSQDPLNTEAFF.

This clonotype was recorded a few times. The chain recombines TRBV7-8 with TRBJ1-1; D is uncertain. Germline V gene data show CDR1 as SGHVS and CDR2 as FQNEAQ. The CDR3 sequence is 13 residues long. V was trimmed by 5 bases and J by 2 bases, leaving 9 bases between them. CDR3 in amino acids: CASSARENTEAFF. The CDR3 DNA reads TGTGCCAGCAGCGCCCGAGAAAACACTGAAGCTTTCTTT.

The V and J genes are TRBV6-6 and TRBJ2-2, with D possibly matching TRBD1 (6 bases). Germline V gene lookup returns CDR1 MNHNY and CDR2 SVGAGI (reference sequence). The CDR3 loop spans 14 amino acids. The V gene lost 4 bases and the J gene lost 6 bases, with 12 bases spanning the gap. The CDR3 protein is CASSSHRVPGELFF. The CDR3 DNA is TGTGCCAGCAGTTCCCACAGGGTCCCCGGGGAGCTGTTTTTT.

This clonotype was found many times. The CDR3 loop reads CSVFRETQYF. CDR3 bases: TGCAGCGTTTTTCGGGAGACCCAGTACTTC. J is TRBJ2-5 and V is TRBV29-1; D call uncertain. CDR1 is SQVTM and CDR2 is ANQGSEA in the germline V gene. The CDR3 length is 10 residues. Trimming cost V 5 bases and J 5 bases, with 6 bases left between them.

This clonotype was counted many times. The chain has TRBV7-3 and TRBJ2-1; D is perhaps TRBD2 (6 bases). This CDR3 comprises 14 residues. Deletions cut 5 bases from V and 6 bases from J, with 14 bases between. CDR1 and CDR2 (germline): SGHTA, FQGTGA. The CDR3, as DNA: TGTGCCAGCAGCCCTACCGGAGGGGTCAATGAGCAGTTCTTC. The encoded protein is CASSPTGGVNEQFF.

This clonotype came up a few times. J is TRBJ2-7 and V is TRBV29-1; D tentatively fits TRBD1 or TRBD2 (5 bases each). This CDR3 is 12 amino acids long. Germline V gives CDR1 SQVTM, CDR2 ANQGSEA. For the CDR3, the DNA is TGCAGTATCCGAGGGGTCGCCTACGAGCAGTACTTC. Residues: CSIRGVAYEQYF.

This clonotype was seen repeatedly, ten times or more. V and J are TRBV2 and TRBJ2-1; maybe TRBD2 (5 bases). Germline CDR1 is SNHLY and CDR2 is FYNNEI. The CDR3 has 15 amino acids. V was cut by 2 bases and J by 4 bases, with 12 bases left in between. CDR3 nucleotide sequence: TGTGCCAGCAGTGAATGGAGGCAGGCTTACAATGAGCAGTTCTTC. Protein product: CASSEWRQAYNEQFF.

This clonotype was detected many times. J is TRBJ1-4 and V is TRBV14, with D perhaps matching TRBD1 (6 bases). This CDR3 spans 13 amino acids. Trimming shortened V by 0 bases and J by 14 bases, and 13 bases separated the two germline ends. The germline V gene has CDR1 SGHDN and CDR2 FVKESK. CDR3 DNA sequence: TGTGCCAGCAGCCAAGATACAGGGACCGCTCTGTTTTTT. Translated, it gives CASSQDTGTALFF.

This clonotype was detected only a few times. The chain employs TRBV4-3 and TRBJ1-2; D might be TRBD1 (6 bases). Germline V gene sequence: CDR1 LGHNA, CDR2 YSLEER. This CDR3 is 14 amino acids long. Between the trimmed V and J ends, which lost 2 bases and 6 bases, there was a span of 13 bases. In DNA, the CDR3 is TGCGCCAGCAGCCAAAGTCCTGGGGGCCATGGCTACACCTTC. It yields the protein CASSQSPGGHGYTF.

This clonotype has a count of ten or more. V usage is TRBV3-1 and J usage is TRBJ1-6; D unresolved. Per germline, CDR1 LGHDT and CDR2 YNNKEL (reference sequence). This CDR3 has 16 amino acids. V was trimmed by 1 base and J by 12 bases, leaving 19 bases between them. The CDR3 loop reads CASSQGLRIASVPLHF. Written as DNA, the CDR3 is TGTGCCAGCAGCCAAGGTCTCAGGATTGCAAGTGTACCCCTCCACTTT.

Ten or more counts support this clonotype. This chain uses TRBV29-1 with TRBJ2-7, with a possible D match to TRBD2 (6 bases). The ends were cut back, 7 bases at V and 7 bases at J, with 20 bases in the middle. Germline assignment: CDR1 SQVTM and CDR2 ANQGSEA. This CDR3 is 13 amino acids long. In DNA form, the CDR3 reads TGCAGCGCAAAGTTTGGGGGGTTAGCGGAGCAGTACTTC. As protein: CSAKFGGLAEQYF.